The 22 T cell receptor beta chains listed next were all sequenced from one sample in a study of shared clonotypes between healthy human individuals. Profiled with immunoSEQ multiplex PCR; TCRdb holds only in-frame clones, not every one. The table lists fewer than 600,000 clones, around 79% of them singletons. Sequencing was performed on PBMCs. These TCRs come from a woman aged 40 to 50 in good health. Some clones in this sample may be carry-over from other donors' samples.

The chain is built from TRBV6-1 and TRBJ2-1; a weak D match, TRBD2 (5 bases). The germline V gene encodes CDR1 MNHNS and CDR2 SASEGT. Trimming removed 6 bases at V and 4 bases at J, with 16 bases between. The CDR3 is 15 residues long. This CDR3 reads CASSLGNLGYNEQFF. CDR3 nucleotide sequence: TGTGCCAGCAGCCTCGGGAACCTGGGGTACAATGAGCAGTTCTTC.

The gene calls are TRBV19 and TRBJ2-7; 7 positions match TRBD2. Germline V gene lookup returns CDR1 LNHDA and CDR2 SQIVND (reference sequence). The CDR3 has 13 amino acids. V shed 8 bases and J 3 bases; nucleotides not matched to a gene: 7. As DNA, the CDR3 is TGTGCCAGTGGCCGTCTAGCGGACTACGAGCAGTACTTC. Amino acid sequence: CASGRLADYEQYF.

V usage is TRBV6-4 and J usage is TRBJ1-5; TRBD1 matches at 10 bases. V gave up 3 bases and J gave up 2 bases; unmatched junction bases: 1. CDR1 and CDR2 (germline): MRHNA, SNTAGT. The CDR3 spans 15 residues. For the CDR3, the DNA is TGTGCCAGCAGTGAAGGGACAGGGGGCAATCAGCCCCAGCATTTT. It specifies CASSEGTGGNQPQHF.

The J gene is TRBJ2-7, the V gene TRBV30; 7 bases match TRBD2. Germline V gene sequence: CDR1 GTSNPN, CDR2 SVGIG (reference sequence). CDR3 length: 14 residues. J was trimmed by 2 bases and V by 1 base; bases with no gene match: 5. The CDR3 coding sequence is TGTGCCTGGAGTGGGGTGGGAGGGCCCTACGAGCAGTACTTC. Its translation is CAWSGVGGPYEQYF.

V gene TRBV9 combines with J gene TRBJ2-1, with D perhaps assigned TRBD1 or TRBD2 (7 bases each). The CDR3 contains 12 residues. In germline, CDR1 is SGDLS, CDR2 YYNGEE. Trimming took 6 bases from V and 9 from J, leaving 13 bases between them. This chain's CDR3 is CASTRGGGEQFF. In DNA, the CDR3 is TGTGCCAGCACCAGGGGGGGCGGTGAGCAGTTCTTC.

V usage is TRBV18 and J usage is TRBJ1-2; 12 nucleotides agree with TRBD1. The CDR3 spans 16 residues. Trimming took 2 bases from V and 8 from J; bases not matched to a gene: 9. Germline V CDR1 and CDR2: KGHSH, LQKENI. The CDR3 nucleotides are TGTGCCAGCTCACCAGACACGGGACAGGGGGCGCGGGGCTACACCTTC. This encodes CASSPDTGQGARGYTF.

The CDR3: CAISEGLYGYTF. The DNA of the CDR3 is TGTGCCATCAGTGAGGGACTCTATGGCTACACCTTC. This chain links TRBV10-3 with TRBJ1-2; D is ambiguous. The CDR3 is 12 residues long. Trimming pared 2 bases from V and 4 bases from J, leaving 5 bases between. CDR1 and CDR2 from the germline V gene are ENHRY and SYGVKD.

As for this clone: One end of the junction is discordant with germline, which a read error may explain. The genes are TRBV27 and TRBJ2-3, with 9 bases aligning to TRBD2. This CDR3 has 11 amino acids. Germline CDR1 MNHEY, CDR2 SMNVEV (reference sequence). In DNA form, the CDR3 reads TGTGCCAGCAGTCGGGGGGGACTAGCACATTTT. Residues: CASSRGGLAHF.

The rearrangement joins TRBV28 to TRBJ2-1; 11 nucleotides align to TRBD2. V shed 9 bases, J shed 10 bases, and the junction held 5 bases outside the gene matches. CDR1 and CDR2 (germline): MDHEN, SYDVKM. The CDR3 has 12 residues. The CDR3 sequence is CASGLAGLEQFF. CDR3 bases: TGTGCCAGTGGACTAGCGGGTTTAGAGCAGTTCTTC.

The J gene is TRBJ2-7, the V gene TRBV28, with 10 bases that match TRBD2. Looked up from germline, CDR1 is MDHEN and CDR2 is SYDVKM. With 6 bases clipped from V and 0 bases from J, the junction kept 8 bases outside the gene matches. This CDR3 contains 16 residues. The CDR3 region has the DNA TGTGCCAGCAGCCCCTACCCTAGCGGGAGCTCCTACGAGCAGTACTTC. Encoded protein: CASSPYPSGSSYEQYF.

This clone showed up just a few times. The chain uses TRBV18 and TRBJ1-1; a possible D gene is TRBD1 (6 bases). Trimming pared 3 bases from V and 3 bases from J, leaving 14 bases between. The germline CDR1 and CDR2 sequences are KGHSH and LQKENI. The CDR3 sequence is 15 residues long. CDR3 protein: CASSPSTGRDTEAFF. The CDR3 DNA follows: TGTGCCAGCTCACCCTCCACAGGGAGGGACACTGAAGCTTTCTTT.

The chain employs TRBV4-3 and TRBJ2-1; TRBD2 agrees at 8 bases. From germline, CDR1 is LGHNA and CDR2 YSLEER. Germline trimming cut 1 base from V and 9 bases from J; bases unmatched to any gene: 8. The CDR3 covers 15 residues. CDR3 bases: TGCGCCAGCAGCCAAGGGAACGGGGGGGGCGGTGAGCAGTTCTTC. Translation gives CASSQGNGGGGEQFF.

The chain carries TRBV7-2 and TRBJ2-7; D not resolved. The length of the CDR3 is 14 residues. Trimming stripped 5 bases from V and 0 bases from J, with 11 bases between. Germline V gene lookup returns CDR1 SGHTA and CDR2 FQGNSA. The CDR3 nucleotides read TGTGCCAGCAGCGCGACCAGGAGCTCCTACGAGCAGTACTTC. Its protein product is CASSATRSSYEQYF.

The chain is built from TRBV2 and TRBJ1-4, with D possibly matching TRBD1 (5 bases). The CDR3 runs to 14 residues. Germline CDR1 and CDR2: SNHLY and FYNNEI. Trimming left V 4 bases short and J 5 bases short, with 11 bases between. The CDR3 region is CASSVDRSNEKLFF. The CDR3, as DNA: TGTGCCAGCAGTGTTGACAGATCGAATGAAAAACTGTTTTTT. The whole variable domain, filled in from reference TRBV2 and TRBJ1-4, reads EPEVTQTPSHQVTQMGQEVILRCVPISNHLYFYWYRQILGQKVEFLVSFYNNEISEKSEIFDDQFSVERPDGSNFTLKIRSTKLEDSAMYFCASSVDRSNEKLFFGSGTQLSVL.

This clone was seen once. The chain has TRBV7-9 and TRBJ1-1; no clear D gene. The CDR3 is made up of 14 amino acids. V was trimmed by 3 bases and J by 1 base, leaving 9 bases between them. Germline values: CDR1 SEHNR, CDR2 FQNEAQ (reference sequence). For the CDR3, the DNA is TGTGCCAGCAGCTTTTTCTCCCCGAACACTGAAGCTTTCTTT. It encodes CASSFFSPNTEAFF.

The CDR3 DNA is TGCGCCAGCAGCTTGACTAGCGGGACAGATACGCAGTATTTT. It translates to CASSLTSGTDTQYF. V is TRBV5-1 and J is TRBJ2-3, with 9 bases identical to TRBD2. The junction had 0 bases not matched to a gene; V was cut back by 1 base and J by 3 bases. CDR1 and CDR2 from the germline V gene are SGHRS and YFSETQ. This CDR3 has 14 residues. The variable domain in full, with the rest retrieved from reference TRBV5-1 and TRBJ2-3, is KAGVTQTPRYLIKTRGQQVTLSCSPISGHRSVSWYQQTPGQGLQFLFEYFSETQRNKGNFPGRFSGRQFSNSRSEMNVSTLELGDSALYLCASSLTSGTDTQYFGPGTRLTVL.

Turning to this clone: Being one base from a much bigger clone, this may be a read error. The rearrangement links TRBV28 to TRBJ2-7, with D uncertain. The CDR3 is made up of 10 amino acids. Trimming took off 5 bases at V and 2 bases at J, with 1 base between the two ends. Looked up from germline, CDR1 is MDHEN and CDR2 is SYDVKM. The CDR3 loop is CASSPYEQYF. The CDR3 DNA reads as TGTGCCAGCAGTCCCTACGAGCAGTACTTC. Filled out from reference TRBV28 and TRBJ2-7, the complete variable domain reads DVKVTQSSRYLVKRTGEKVFLECVQDMDHENMFWYRQDPGLGLRLIYFSYDVKMKEKGDIPEGYSVSREKKERFSLILESASTNQTSMYLCASSPYEQYFGPGTRLTVT.

This chain joins TRBV7-2 and TRBJ2-3; 11 bases map to TRBD2. The CDR3 runs to 16 residues. CDR1 and CDR2 from the germline V gene are SGHTA and FQGNSA. J was trimmed by 6 bases and V by 5 bases; bases with no gene match: 10. CDR3 protein: CASSPVAGGPLDTQYF. The CDR3 DNA reads as TGTGCCAGCAGCCCAGTAGCGGGAGGGCCATTGGATACGCAGTATTTT. Looking up the rest from reference TRBV7-2 and TRBJ2-3 gives the full variable domain: GAGVSQSPSNKVTEKGKDVELRCDPISGHTALYWYRQSLGQGLEFLIYFQGNSAPDKSGLPSDRFSAERTGGSVSTLTIQRTQQEDSAVYLCASSPVAGGPLDTQYFGPGTRLTVL.

The chain has TRBV5-1 and TRBJ2-3, with 8 bases identical to TRBD2. The CDR3 loop spans 20 amino acids. Germline CDR1 SGHRS, CDR2 YFSETQ. The J segment lost 5 bases and the V segment lost 4 bases, leaving 24 bases of the junction unmatched. DNA for the CDR3: TGCGCCAGCAGCCTCCGGGCAGGAGGAGGTAGCGGGACGGCGGGAGATACGCAGTATTTT. This codes for CASSLRAGGGSGTAGDTQYF.

The rearrangement uses TRBV10-2 and TRBJ2-7, with 13 bases aligning to TRBD2. The junction had 3 bases not matched to a gene; V was cut back by 10 bases and J by 3 bases. Germline V gene lookup returns CDR1 WSHSY and CDR2 SAAADI. This CDR3 contains 13 residues. CDR3 sequence reads: CATGTSGNYEQYF. The CDR3 bases are TGCGCCACCGGGACTAGCGGGAACTACGAGCAGTACTTC.

This clone was counted ten times or more. The V and J genes are TRBV19 and TRBJ1-1; the D gene is possibly TRBD1 (5 bases). Per germline, CDR1 LNHDA and CDR2 SQIVND (reference sequence). The CDR3 runs 13 residues. V was pared by 3 bases and J by 7 bases, with 12 bases between. The CDR3 region is CASSIRAGLEAFF. DNA for the CDR3: TGTGCCAGTAGTATCAGGGCAGGGCTTGAAGCTTTCTTT.

This chain uses TRBV28 with TRBJ2-3; possibly TRBD2 for D (6 bases). Germline loops: CDR1 MDHEN, CDR2 SYDVKM. V was cut by 5 bases and J by 0 bases, with 15 bases left in between. The CDR3 length is 16 residues. Here the CDR3 DNA reads TGTGCCAGCAGTCCCGGGACTTCCCTTAGCACAGATACGCAGTATTTT. Its translation is CASSPGTSLSTDTQYF.